This T cell receptor beta chain came from a study of blood T cell repertoires in COVID-19 (dated by TCRdb to about 2020). Study-wide context: The collaborator samples originated in the United States, Italy and Spain and spanned the acute and convalescent phases of COVID-19. The prospective study material was composed of cDNA or gDNA derived from T cells, B-cell-depleted T cells, or PBMCs. Subjects who had been exposed to COVID-19, were actively infected with it, or had recovered from it provided the deeply sampled blood TCRbeta repertoires that made up the dataset. The repertoires were released in a freely available public database meant as a resource for research on the immune response to SARS-CoV-2. Samples came from the ongoing ImmuneRACE study (first 160 participants) plus 1,254 subjects from 6 global collaborators. Sample metadata almost always included a de-identified subject ID, COVID-19 status, age in years and sex. Where HLA class I and class II types were available, the types were taken from metadata supplied by the sample provider, not from assay-based typing.

A note on this clone: Its antigen remains undetermined. No base qualities exist here, and no much larger clone lies one base off it.

On the study overall, not on this receptor specifically: Clinical and demographic metadata were provided uncurated, with the amount varying by source and participant.

In Seattle, one collaborating source enrolled patients while the infection was active and tracked those patients longitudinally over the course of disease. Collaborating institutions collected whole blood in K2EDTA tubes following their own protocols. Collaborator samples were shipped for TCRbeta analysis as frozen whole blood, isolated PBMCs, or DNA extracted from either sample type. TCRbeta CDR3 regions were amplified from genomic DNA using the immunoSEQ Assay, a bias-controlled multiplex PCR. The authors' analysis ran thus. Nucleated cell counts per sample were estimated from amplification of reference gene primers within the assay. To quantify the absolute abundance of each unique TCRbeta CDR3 rearrangement, sequence reads were collapsed and filtered. For each sample, productive Simpson clonality was calculated by taking the square root of Simpson's diversity index across productive rearrangements. The source is immuneACCESS, and TCRdb retained only in-frame sequences with V and J called. Part of the clones is not carried over; for the studies checked, unresolved V genes explain less than half of this, and the remainder is unexplained. V, J and clone size are taken as reported in that table, and D and trimming were inferred from the DNA itself. The sample includes around 260,000 clones, with around 87% observed a single time. The top ten clones comprise about 5% of the sample.

From its cysteine to its phenylalanine, the CDR3 spans 14 amino acids. CDR3 DNA is the only sequence kept; it has 42 bases, read in frame from the first base. The germline V gene provides CDR1 MNHEY and CDR2 SVGAGI. Compared with germline, V lacks 7 bases and J lacks 2 bases; bases without a gene match: 4. The chain was built from TRBV6-5 and TRBJ1-3, with 8 bases matching TRBD1. The TCR sequence derives from a woman aged 60-75 years with COVID-19, enrolled during active disease. Specimen: peripheral blood. The bases are TGTGCCAGCACCGCGGACAGGGCTGGAAACACCATATATTTT. Protein translation: CASTADRAGNTIYF.